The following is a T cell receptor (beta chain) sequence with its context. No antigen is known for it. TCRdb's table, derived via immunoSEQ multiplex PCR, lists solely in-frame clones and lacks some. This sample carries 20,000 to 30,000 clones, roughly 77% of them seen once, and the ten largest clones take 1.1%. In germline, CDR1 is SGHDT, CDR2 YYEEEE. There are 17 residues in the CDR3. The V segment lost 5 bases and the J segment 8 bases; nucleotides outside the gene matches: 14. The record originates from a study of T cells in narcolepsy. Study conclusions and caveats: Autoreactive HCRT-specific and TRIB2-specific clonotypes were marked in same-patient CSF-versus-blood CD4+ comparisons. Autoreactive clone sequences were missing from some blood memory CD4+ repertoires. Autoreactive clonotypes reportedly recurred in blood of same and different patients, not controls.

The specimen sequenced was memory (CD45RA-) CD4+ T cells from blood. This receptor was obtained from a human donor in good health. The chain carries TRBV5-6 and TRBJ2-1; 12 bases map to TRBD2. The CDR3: CASSLGLAGSYGDEQFF. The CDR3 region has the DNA TGTGCCAGCAGTCTCGGACTAGCGGGGAGCTACGGGGATGAGCAGTTCTTC.